The clone carrying this T cell receptor (beta chain) was observed a handful of times. Its antigen is currently unknown. These data come from a study of identical twins. Study-level points and caveats: Where beta out-of-frame sequences were concerned, excess twin sharing was weaker.

cDNA molecules carried unique molecular identifiers, and template switching added a universal primer site. TCRdb reanalysed the 5' RACE reads using MiXCR and keeps one entry per CDR3 protein. The table includes around 470,000 distinct CDR3 sequences, 13% to 15% detected once. These same records also appear under a second study, on yellow fever vaccine responses in identical twins.

The TCR comes from a woman in her late teens or twenties in good health. Source material: CD4+ T cells sorted from blood.

The chain's CDR3 is CASSIERVHGELFF. CDR3 coding DNA: TGTGCCAGTAGTATTGAGAGGGTACACGGGGAGCTGTTTTTT. This chain uses TRBV19 with TRBJ2-2; weak D call: TRBD2 (5 bases). CDR3 length: 14 residues. Germline CDR1 and CDR2: LNHDA and SQIVND (reference sequence). V was shortened by 3 bases and J by 7 bases, with 12 bases between the two germline ends.